This note documents a single T cell receptor (beta chain) sequence. The antigen remains undetermined. Germline CDR1 and CDR2: MDHEN and SYDVKM. The CDR3 is made up of 14 amino acids. J gave up 1 base and V 9 bases, and 5 bases lay outside the gene matches. This sample stems from a study of cytomegalovirus exposure and HLA in healthy donors. Study information: Counted in an early data release were about 85 million unique TCRs from HLA-typed donors. Regarding the study as a whole: A likely sequencing artifact accounted for one observed cluster of highly shared sequence variants. Most TCR beta V segments were productive about 87% or about 30% of the time in an earlier analysis.

A multiplex PCR was run with 60 Vbeta primers and 13 Jbeta primers. Clones were sequenced by immunoSEQ multiplex PCR, and TCRdb holds only the in-frame ones, with some missing. The sample lists 110,000 to 150,000 clones, 70% to 90% occurring once. The rearrangement links TRBV28 to TRBJ2-7; 11 bases match TRBD2. Sequences were obtained from PBMCs. The sequence was obtained from a woman between 35 and 50 years old in good health and CMV-seropositive. The CDR3 DNA reads as TGTGCCAGTTACGGGACTAGCGGTTCCTACGAGCAGTACTTC. It translates to CASYGTSGSYEQYF.